The 24 T cell receptor beta chains presented below share a single source sample, sequenced in a study of cytomegalovirus exposure and HLA in healthy donors. The study ran its PCR with 60 Vbeta and 13 Jbeta primers. This table comes from immunoSEQ multiplex PCR, and its TCRdb copy is limited to in-frame clones, with some not included. The table records 150,000 to 200,000 clones, 60% to 85% of them present only once. The sequencing sample was made of PBMCs. The source is a woman aged 45-65 years in good health and CMV-seropositive.

The rearrangement uses TRBV7-9 and TRBJ2-3; TRBD1 agrees at 9 bases. The CDR3 extends over 15 amino acids. The V gene end was trimmed by 5 bases and the J gene end by 7 bases; junction bases not matched to a gene: 10. Germline values: CDR1 SEHNR, CDR2 FQNEAQ (reference sequence). CDR3 in DNA: TGTGCCAGCAGCCCGCCCACAGGGGGCGCATATACGCAGTATTTT. Protein sequence: CASSPPTGGAYTQYF.

The genes are TRBV19 and TRBJ1-2, with D possibly TRBD1 on 5 matching bases. Germline V lookup: CDR1 LNHDA, CDR2 SQIVND (reference sequence). The ends were cut back, 7 bases at V and 2 bases at J, with 14 bases in the middle. The CDR3 covers 14 residues. Here the CDR3 reads CASTPTAANYGYTF. CDR3 nucleotide sequence: TGTGCCAGTACCCCGACAGCCGCCAACTATGGCTACACCTTC.

The V call is TRBV5-1, the J call TRBJ1-3; possible D gene TRBD1, 5 bases. The CDR3 consists of 16 residues. The germline V and J ends were trimmed by 0 bases and 2 bases, with 12 bases remaining between them. Germline V gives CDR1 SGHRS, CDR2 YFSETQ. CDR3: CASSLAKGAAGNTIYF. The CDR3 DNA reads as TGCGCCAGCAGCTTGGCCAAAGGGGCGGCTGGAAACACCATATATTTT.

The chain's CDR3 is CASSLVGGGQNYGYTF. In DNA, the CDR3 is TGTGCCAGCAGCTTAGTTGGTGGGGGACAGAACTATGGCTACACCTTC. This chain joins TRBV11-2 and TRBJ1-2, with 7 bases that match TRBD1. The CDR3 sequence is 16 residues long. Germline loops: CDR1 SGHAT, CDR2 FQNNGV. The junction had 7 bases not matched to a gene; V was cut back by 1 base and J by 2 bases.

The chain combines TRBV5-1 with TRBJ2-3; 9 bases are a match to TRBD1. The germline V gene has CDR1 SGHRS and CDR2 YFSETQ. J was trimmed by 6 bases and V by 0 bases; bases with no gene match: 5. This CDR3 has 15 amino acids. For the CDR3, the DNA is TGCGCCAGCAGCTTGGCACAGGGGGCCGCGGATACGCAGTATTTT. Translated: CASSLAQGAADTQYF.

This chain uses TRBV5-1 with TRBJ2-2; 8 nucleotides align to TRBD1. Germline lookup yields CDR1 SGHRS and CDR2 YFSETQ. Germline trimming cut 4 bases from V and 1 base from J; bases unmatched to any gene: 6. The CDR3 consists of 16 residues. This CDR3 reads CASSTSGTGNTGELFF. The CDR3 region has the DNA TGCGCCAGCAGCACATCCGGGACAGGGAACACCGGGGAGCTGTTTTTT. Based on the CDR3 plus reference TRBV5-1 and TRBJ2-2, the full variable domain is KAGVTQTPRYLIKTRGQQVTLSCSPISGHRSVSWYQQTPGQGLQFLFEYFSETQRNKGNFPGRFSGRQFSNSRSEMNVSTLELGDSALYLCASSTSGTGNTGELFFGEGSRLTVL.

This clone appeared a few times. V gene TRBV6-5 combines with J gene TRBJ1-1, with D tentatively TRBD1 (5 bases). Trimming took 6 bases from V and 8 from J, leaving 16 bases between them. Germline CDR1 is MNHEY and CDR2 is SVGAGI. CDR3 length: 13 residues. Here the CDR3 DNA reads TGTGCCAGCAGCCCCGCAGGGTTCGGCGAAGCTTTCTTT. Translated: CASSPAGFGEAFF.

The rearrangement joins TRBV2 to TRBJ1-2, with D perhaps matching TRBD1 (5 bases). This CDR3 contains 12 residues. V gave up 4 bases and J gave up 6 bases, with 9 bases separating them. The germline CDR1 and CDR2 sequences are SNHLY and FYNNEI. This CDR3 reads CASSGGTHGYTF. The CDR3 DNA sequence: TGTGCCAGCAGTGGTGGGACTCATGGCTACACCTTC.

The chain links TRBV7-2 to TRBJ2-3; 7 bases are shared with TRBD1. V was pared by 4 bases and J by 1 base, with 11 bases of the junction left unmatched. The CDR3 is 17 amino acids. Germline lookup yields CDR1 SGHTA and CDR2 FQGNSA. CDR3 DNA: TGTGCCAGCAGCTGGGGACCCGGTGGGACAGGCACAGATACGCAGTATTTT. It codes for CASSWGPGGTGTDTQYF.

The rearrangement joins TRBV25-1 to TRBJ2-2, with TRBD1 matching 7 bases. The CDR3 totals 15 residues. V was clipped by 3 bases and J by 6 bases; unmatched bases: 7. Germline-derived CDR1 and CDR2 are MGHDK and SYGVNS. CDR3: CASSETGKRSGELFF. The CDR3 nucleotides read TGTGCCAGCAGTGAGACAGGGAAGAGATCCGGGGAGCTGTTTTTT.

This clone was observed a handful of times. CDR3 nucleotide sequence: TGTGCCACCAGCAGTCCTGGAGGGGTGTGGTACGAGCAGTACTTC. It translates to CATSSPGGVWYEQYF. V usage is TRBV15 and J usage is TRBJ2-7; D possibly corresponds to TRBD2 (6 bases). V dropped 3 bases and J dropped 4 bases, with 16 bases sitting between them. This CDR3 is 15 amino acids long. Germline CDR1 LNHNV, CDR2 YYDKDF (reference sequence).

The DNA for the CDR3 is TGTGCCAGCAGCGTATCGGGACTAGTGGGGTATCCTGAGCAGTTCTTC. Its protein product is CASSVSGLVGYPEQFF. V is TRBV9 and J is TRBJ2-1, with 8 bases lining up with TRBD2. Germline CDR1 and CDR2: SGDLS and YYNGEE. The CDR3 spans 16 residues. The ends lost 1 base at V and 9 bases at J; junction bases unmatched: 12. The full variable domain, its missing parts supplied by reference TRBV9 and TRBJ2-1, is DSGVTQTPKHLITATGQRVTLRCSPRSGDLSVYWYQQSLDQGLQFLIQYYNGEERAKGNILERFSAQQFPDLHSELNLSSLELGDSALYFCASSVSGLVGYPEQFFGPGTRLTVL.

The chain recombines TRBV7-9 with TRBJ2-1; 12 bases are a match to TRBD2. This CDR3 has 16 residues. After removal of 3 bases from V and 5 bases from J, the junction contained 5 bases not matched to a gene. Per germline, CDR1 SEHNR and CDR2 FQNEAQ (reference sequence). The CDR3 nucleotides read TGTGCCAGCAGCTTTCCTAGCGGGGGGGCCAACAATGAGCAGTTCTTC. Its translation: CASSFPSGGANNEQFF.

V usage is TRBV2 and J usage is TRBJ1-5, with 8 bases identical to TRBD1. The CDR3 consists of 15 residues. Germline V gene data show CDR1 as SNHLY and CDR2 as FYNNEI. V lost 6 bases and J lost 5; bases outside the gene matches: 9. The CDR3 DNA sequence: TGTGCCAGCAGAGGGGCGCAGGGGGCACATCAGCCCCAGCATTTT. Translated, it gives CASRGAQGAHQPQHF. The full variable domain, rest sourced from reference TRBV2 and TRBJ1-5, is EPEVTQTPSHQVTQMGQEVILRCVPISNHLYFYWYRQILGQKVEFLVSFYNNEISEKSEIFDDQFSVERPDGSNFTLKIRSTKLEDSAMYFCASRGAQGAHQPQHFGDGTRLSIL.

In DNA form, the CDR3 reads TGTGCCAGCAGAAGAGGACAGGGTGATTTAAGAACTGAAGCTTTCTTT. Translated, it gives CASRRGQGDLRTEAFF. The chain links TRBV6-6 to TRBJ1-1, with TRBD1 matching over 8 bases. With V trimmed by 6 bases and J by 5 bases, 14 bases remained unmatched. From germline, CDR1 is MNHNY and CDR2 SVGAGI (reference sequence). The CDR3 length is 16 residues.

This clone turned up a few times. This chain uses TRBV18 with TRBJ1-5; D uncertain. The CDR3 covers 15 residues. Germline V CDR1 and CDR2: KGHSH, LQKENI. Trimming took off 7 bases at V and 10 bases at J, with 23 bases between the two ends. CDR3 residues: CASFTYGQSEGPQHF. DNA of the CDR3: TGTGCCAGCTTCACCTATGGGCAGAGCGAGGGACCCCAGCATTTT.

This clone was counted once. V usage is TRBV9 and J usage is TRBJ2-7, with TRBD1 identical over 10 bases. V shed 2 bases, J shed 2 bases, and the junction held 1 base outside the gene matches. The CDR3 spans 14 residues. The V gene's germline CDR1 is SGDLS and CDR2 YYNGEE. The CDR3 loop is CASSVGQGTYEQYF. The CDR3 coding sequence is TGTGCCAGCAGCGTGGGACAGGGGACCTACGAGCAGTACTTC.

The chain uses TRBV30 and TRBJ1-1; 10 bases align to TRBD1. V was clipped by 1 base and J by 4 bases; unmatched bases: 3. Germline CDR1 and CDR2: GTSNPN and SVGIG (reference sequence). This CDR3 has 14 residues. The chain's CDR3 is CAWSARTGGTEAFF. For the CDR3, the DNA is TGTGCCTGGAGTGCCCGGACAGGGGGCACTGAAGCTTTCTTT.

The chain employs TRBV5-4 and TRBJ1-6; 9 bases align to TRBD1. CDR1 and CDR2 from the germline V gene are SGHNT and YYREEE (reference sequence). CDR3 length: 17 residues. With V trimmed by 2 bases and J by 7 bases, 10 bases remained unmatched. The CDR3 loop reads CASSLRTGASLNSPLHF. Written as DNA, the CDR3 is TGTGCCAGCAGCTTACGGACAGGGGCGTCTCTGAATTCACCCCTCCACTTT.

This chain joins TRBV7-9 and TRBJ1-2; maybe TRBD1 (6 bases). V lost 5 bases to trimming and J lost 2 bases, with 15 bases between them. This CDR3 contains 15 residues. Germline values: CDR1 SEHNR, CDR2 FQNEAQ (reference sequence). The CDR3 DNA is TGTGCCAGCAGCCGGAGCGGACAGACGAACTATGGCTACACCTTC. Protein: CASSRSGQTNYGYTF.

The chain combines TRBV11-1 with TRBJ2-5; D not resolved. Germline CDR1 reads SGHAT; CDR2 reads FQDESV (reference sequence). Trimming took off 2 bases at V and 6 bases at J, with 10 bases between the two ends. There are 13 residues in the CDR3. This CDR3 reads CASSLSGLQTQYF. The CDR3 bases are TGTGCCAGCAGCTTAAGTGGCTTACAGACCCAGTACTTC.

The chain couples TRBV7-2 to TRBJ1-4; TRBD1 is a possible D gene (5 bases). Trimming shortened V by 0 bases and J by 5 bases, and 10 bases separated the two germline ends. CDR3 length: 15 residues. Germline lookup yields CDR1 SGHTA and CDR2 FQGNSA. CDR3 DNA sequence: TGTGCCAGCAGCTTAGCGTCCGGGGGAAATGAAAAACTGTTTTTT. It encodes CASSLASGGNEKLFF.

This chain links TRBV5-1 with TRBJ1-6, with a tentative D call TRBD1 (6 bases). The CDR3 totals 16 residues. Trimming shortened V by 3 bases and J by 3 bases, and 13 bases separated the two germline ends. Per the germline V gene, CDR1 is SGHRS and CDR2 is YFSETQ. DNA of the CDR3: TGCGCCAGCAGCTCCGGACAGAACCTCTATAATTCACCCCTCCACTTT. This translates into CASSSGQNLYNSPLHF.

The chain uses TRBV6-5 and TRBJ1-1, with a weak D call TRBD1 (6 bases). The CDR3 sequence is 14 residues long. Germline V gene data show CDR1 as MNHEY and CDR2 as SVGAGI. Trimming shortened V by 4 bases and J by 4 bases, and 13 bases separated the two germline ends. The CDR3 bases are TGTGCCAGCAGTTTACTCGGACAGTCCACTGAAGCTTTCTTT. Encoded protein: CASSLLGQSTEAFF.